This T cell receptor (beta chain) originates from a study of cytomegalovirus exposure and HLA in healthy donors. About the study: Earlier findings included some 120 million unique TCR beta sequences obtained from around 180 million T cells. General study findings and limits: A reported reduction in N-insertions relative to the roughly 700-donor mean was seen in an Asian-associated ancestry cluster in a later analysis. Presence/absence analyses assumed roughly uniform sequencing depth across donors.

A remark on this clone: What it binds is unknown.

Amplification used 60 Vbeta primers and 13 Jbeta primers. This table comes from immunoSEQ multiplex PCR, and its TCRdb copy is limited to in-frame clones, with some not included. The sample lists about 170,000 clones, 75% to 85% occurring once. Specimen: PBMCs. The TCR originated in a woman aged 45-59 years in good health and CMV-seronegative.

The CDR3 region is CASSVGPKGDLYEQYF. CDR3 nucleotides: TGTGCCAGCAGCGTAGGCCCCAAGGGGGATCTCTACGAGCAGTACTTC. V and J are TRBV9 and TRBJ2-7; D might be TRBD1 (6 bases). Between the trimmed V and J ends, which lost 0 bases and 3 bases, there was a span of 16 bases. The CDR3 is 16 amino acids. Germline V CDR1 and CDR2: SGDLS, YYNGEE.